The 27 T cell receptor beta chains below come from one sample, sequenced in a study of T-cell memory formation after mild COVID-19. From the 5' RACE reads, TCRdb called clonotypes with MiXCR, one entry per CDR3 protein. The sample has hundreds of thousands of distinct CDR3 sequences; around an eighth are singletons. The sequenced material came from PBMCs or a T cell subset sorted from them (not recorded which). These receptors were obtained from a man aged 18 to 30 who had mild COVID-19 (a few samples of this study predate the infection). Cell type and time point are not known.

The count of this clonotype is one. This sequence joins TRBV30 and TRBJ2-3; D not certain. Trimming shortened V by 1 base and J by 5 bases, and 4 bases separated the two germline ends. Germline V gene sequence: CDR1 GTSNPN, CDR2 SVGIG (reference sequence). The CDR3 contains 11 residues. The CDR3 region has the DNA TGTGCCTGGAGTGACAGAGATACGCAGTATTTT. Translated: CAWSDRDTQYF.

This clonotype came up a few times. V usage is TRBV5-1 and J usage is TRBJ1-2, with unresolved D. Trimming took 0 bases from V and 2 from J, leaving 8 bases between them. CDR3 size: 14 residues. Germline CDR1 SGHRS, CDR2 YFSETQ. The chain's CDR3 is CASSLESVNYGYTF. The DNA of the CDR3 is TGCGCCAGCAGCTTGGAGTCAGTGAACTATGGCTACACCTTC.

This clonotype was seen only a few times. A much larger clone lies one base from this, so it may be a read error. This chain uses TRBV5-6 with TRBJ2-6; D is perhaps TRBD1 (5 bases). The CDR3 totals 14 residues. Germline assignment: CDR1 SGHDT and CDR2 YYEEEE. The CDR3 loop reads CASRRTGGANVLIF. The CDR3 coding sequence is TGTGCCAGCAGACGAACTGGTGGGGCCAACGTCCTGATTTTC.

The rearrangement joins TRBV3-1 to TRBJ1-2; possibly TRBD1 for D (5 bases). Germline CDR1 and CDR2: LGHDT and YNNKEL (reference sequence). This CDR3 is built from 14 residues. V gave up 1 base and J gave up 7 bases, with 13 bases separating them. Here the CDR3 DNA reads TGTGCCAGCAGCCAAGTGGAACGCGGGGCTGGCTACACCTTC. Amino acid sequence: CASSQVERGAGYTF.

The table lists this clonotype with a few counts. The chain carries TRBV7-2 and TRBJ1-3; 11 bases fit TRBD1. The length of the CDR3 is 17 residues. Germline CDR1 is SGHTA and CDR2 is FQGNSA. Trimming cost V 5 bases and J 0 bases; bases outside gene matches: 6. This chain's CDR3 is CASSRQGQGVSGNTIYF. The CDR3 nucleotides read TGTGCCAGCAGCCGACAGGGACAGGGGGTCTCTGGAAACACCATATATTTT.

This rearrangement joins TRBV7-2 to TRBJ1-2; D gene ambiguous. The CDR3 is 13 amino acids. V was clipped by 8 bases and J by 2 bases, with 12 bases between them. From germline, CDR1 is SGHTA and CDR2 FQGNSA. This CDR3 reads CASGSPANYGYTF. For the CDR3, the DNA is TGTGCCAGCGGATCGCCGGCCAACTATGGCTACACCTTC.

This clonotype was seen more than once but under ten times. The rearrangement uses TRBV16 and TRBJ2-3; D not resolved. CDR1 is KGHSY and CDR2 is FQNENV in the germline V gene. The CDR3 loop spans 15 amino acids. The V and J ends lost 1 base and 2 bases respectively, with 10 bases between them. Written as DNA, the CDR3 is TGTGCCAGCAGCCAATTGTGGTCGAACACAGATACGCAGTATTTT. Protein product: CASSQLWSNTDTQYF.

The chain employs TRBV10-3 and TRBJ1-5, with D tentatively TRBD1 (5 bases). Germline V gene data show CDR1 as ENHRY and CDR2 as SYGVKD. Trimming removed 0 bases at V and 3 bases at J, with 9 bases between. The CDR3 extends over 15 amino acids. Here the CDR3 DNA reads TGTGCCATCAGTGAGTCGAAAGGGGACAATCAGCCCCAGCATTTT. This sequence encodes CAISESKGDNQPQHF.

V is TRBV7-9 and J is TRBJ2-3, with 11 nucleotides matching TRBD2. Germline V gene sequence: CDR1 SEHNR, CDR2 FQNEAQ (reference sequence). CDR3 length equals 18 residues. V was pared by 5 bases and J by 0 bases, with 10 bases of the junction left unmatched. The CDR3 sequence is CASSPRLTSGASTDTQYF. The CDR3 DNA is TGTGCCAGCAGCCCCCGCCTGACTAGCGGGGCTAGCACAGATACGCAGTATTTT.

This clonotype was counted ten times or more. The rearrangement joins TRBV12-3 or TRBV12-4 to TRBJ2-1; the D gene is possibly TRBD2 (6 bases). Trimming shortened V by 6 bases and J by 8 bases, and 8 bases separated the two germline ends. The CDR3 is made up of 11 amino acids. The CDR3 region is CASSPGDEQFF. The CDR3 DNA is TGTGCCAGCAGCCCGGGGGATGAGCAGTTCTTC.

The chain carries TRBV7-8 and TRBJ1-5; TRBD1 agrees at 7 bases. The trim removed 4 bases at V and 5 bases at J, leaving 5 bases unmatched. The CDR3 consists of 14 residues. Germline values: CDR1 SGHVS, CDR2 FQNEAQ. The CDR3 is CASSSTGVDQPQHF. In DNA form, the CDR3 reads TGTGCCAGCAGCTCTACAGGGGTCGATCAGCCCCAGCATTTT. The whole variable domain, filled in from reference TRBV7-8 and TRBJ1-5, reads GAGVSQSPRYKVAKRGQDVALRCDPISGHVSLFWYQQALGQGPEFLTYFQNEAQLDKSGLPSDRFFAERPEGSVSTLKIQRTQQEDSAVYLCASSSTGVDQPQHFGDGTRLSIL.

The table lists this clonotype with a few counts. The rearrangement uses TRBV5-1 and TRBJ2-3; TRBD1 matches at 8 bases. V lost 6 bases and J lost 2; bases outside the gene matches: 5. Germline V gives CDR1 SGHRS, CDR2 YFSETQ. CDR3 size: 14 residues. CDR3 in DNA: TGCGCCAGCACCAGGGGGCCTCTCACAGATACGCAGTATTTT. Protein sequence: CASTRGPLTDTQYF.

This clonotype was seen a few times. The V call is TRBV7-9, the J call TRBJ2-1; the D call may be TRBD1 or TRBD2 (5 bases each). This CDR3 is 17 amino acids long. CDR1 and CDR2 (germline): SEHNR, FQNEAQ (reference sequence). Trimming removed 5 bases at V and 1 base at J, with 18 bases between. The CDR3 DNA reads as TGTGCCAGCAGCACTAGTGGGGCAAGGACATCCTACAATGAGCAGTTCTTC. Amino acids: CASSTSGARTSYNEQFF.

For the CDR3, the DNA is TGTGCCAGCAGCGGCGGGGGTCAAGAGACCCAGTACTTC. Amino acids: CASSGGGQETQYF. V is TRBV9 and J is TRBJ2-5; 7 nucleotides agree with TRBD2. The CDR3 runs to 13 residues. The ends lost 3 bases at V and 2 bases at J; junction bases unmatched: 1. Germline V CDR1 and CDR2: SGDLS, YYNGEE. The complete variable domain, with remaining parts taken from reference TRBV9 and TRBJ2-5, reads DSGVTQTPKHLITATGQRVTLRCSPRSGDLSVYWYQQSLDQGLQFLIQYYNGEERAKGNILERFSAQQFPDLHSELNLSSLELGDSALYFCASSGGGQETQYFGPGTRLLVL.

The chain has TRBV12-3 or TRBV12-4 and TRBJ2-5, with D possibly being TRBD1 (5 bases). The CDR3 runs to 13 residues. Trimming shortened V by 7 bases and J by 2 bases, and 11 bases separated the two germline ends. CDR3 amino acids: CASTSRGQETQYF. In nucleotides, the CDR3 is TGTGCCAGCACCTCAAGGGGTCAAGAGACCCAGTACTTC.

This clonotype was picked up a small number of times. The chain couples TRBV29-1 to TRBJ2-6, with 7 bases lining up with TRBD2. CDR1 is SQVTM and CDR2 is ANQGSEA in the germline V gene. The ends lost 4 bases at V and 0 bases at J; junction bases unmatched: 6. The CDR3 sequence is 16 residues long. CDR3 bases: TGCAGCGTTGTCGGGGGGACCCGCTCTGGGGCCAACGTCCTGACTTTC. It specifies CSVVGGTRSGANVLTF. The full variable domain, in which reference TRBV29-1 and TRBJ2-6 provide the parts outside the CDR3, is SAVISQKPSRDICQRGTSLTIQCQVDSQVTMMFWYRQQPGQSLTLIATANQGSEATYESGFVIDKFPISRPNLTFSTLTVSNMSPEDSSIYLCSVVGGTRSGANVLTFGAGSRLTVL.

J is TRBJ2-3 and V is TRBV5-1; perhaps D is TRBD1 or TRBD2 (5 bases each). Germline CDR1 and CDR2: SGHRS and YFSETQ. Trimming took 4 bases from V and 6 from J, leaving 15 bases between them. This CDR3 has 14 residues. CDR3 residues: CASSAGTERDTQYF. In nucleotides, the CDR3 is TGCGCCAGCAGCGCCGGGACCGAGCGGGATACGCAGTATTTT.

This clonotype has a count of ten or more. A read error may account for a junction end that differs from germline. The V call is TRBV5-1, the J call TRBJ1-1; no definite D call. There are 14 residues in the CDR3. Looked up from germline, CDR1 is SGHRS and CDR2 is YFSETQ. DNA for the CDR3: TGTGCCAGCAGCTTAGTGTCCGGTAACACTGAAGCTTTCTTT. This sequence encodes CASSLVSGNTEAFF.

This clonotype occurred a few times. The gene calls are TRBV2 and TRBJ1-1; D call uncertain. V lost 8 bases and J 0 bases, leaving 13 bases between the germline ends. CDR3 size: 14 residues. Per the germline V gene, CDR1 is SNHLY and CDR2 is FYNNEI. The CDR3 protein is CASQENSMNTEAFF. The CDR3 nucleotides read TGTGCCAGCCAAGAGAACTCGATGAACACTGAAGCTTTCTTT.

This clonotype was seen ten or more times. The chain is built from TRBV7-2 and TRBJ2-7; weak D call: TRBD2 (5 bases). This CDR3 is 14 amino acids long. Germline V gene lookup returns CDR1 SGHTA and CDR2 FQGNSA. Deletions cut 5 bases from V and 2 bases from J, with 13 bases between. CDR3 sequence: CASSTYRGPYEQYF. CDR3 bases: TGTGCCAGCAGCACATATAGAGGGCCCTACGAGCAGTACTTC.

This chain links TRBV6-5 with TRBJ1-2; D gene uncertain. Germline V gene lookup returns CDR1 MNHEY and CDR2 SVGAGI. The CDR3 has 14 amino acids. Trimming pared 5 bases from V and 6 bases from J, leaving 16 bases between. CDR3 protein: CASSPRGPRNGYTF. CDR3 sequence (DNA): TGTGCCAGCAGTCCCCGAGGGCCTCGGAATGGCTACACCTTC.

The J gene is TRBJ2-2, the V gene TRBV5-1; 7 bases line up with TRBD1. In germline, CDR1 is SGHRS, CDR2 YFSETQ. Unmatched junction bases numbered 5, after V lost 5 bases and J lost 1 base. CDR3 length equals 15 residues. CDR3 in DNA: TGCGCCAGCAGTGTAAGACAGGGGAACACCGGGGAGCTGTTTTTT. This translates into CASSVRQGNTGELFF.

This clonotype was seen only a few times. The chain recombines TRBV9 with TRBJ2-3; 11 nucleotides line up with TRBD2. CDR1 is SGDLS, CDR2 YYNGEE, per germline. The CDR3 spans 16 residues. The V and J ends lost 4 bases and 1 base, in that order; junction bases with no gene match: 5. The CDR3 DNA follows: TGTGCCAGCAGCCCCCCGGGACTAGCGGGCACAGATACGCAGTATTTT. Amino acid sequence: CASSPPGLAGTDTQYF. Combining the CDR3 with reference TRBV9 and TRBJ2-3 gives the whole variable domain DSGVTQTPKHLITATGQRVTLRCSPRSGDLSVYWYQQSLDQGLQFLIQYYNGEERAKGNILERFSAQQFPDLHSELNLSSLELGDSALYFCASSPPGLAGTDTQYFGPGTRLTVL.

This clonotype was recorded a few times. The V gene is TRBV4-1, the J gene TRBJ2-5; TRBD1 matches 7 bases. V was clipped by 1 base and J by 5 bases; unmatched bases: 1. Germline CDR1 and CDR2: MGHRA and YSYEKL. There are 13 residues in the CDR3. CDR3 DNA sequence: TGCGCCAGCAGCCAAGTACAGGGGGAGACCCAGTACTTC. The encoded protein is CASSQVQGETQYF.

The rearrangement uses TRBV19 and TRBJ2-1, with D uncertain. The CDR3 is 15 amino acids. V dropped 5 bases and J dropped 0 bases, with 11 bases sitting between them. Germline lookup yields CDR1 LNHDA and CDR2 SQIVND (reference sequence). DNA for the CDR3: TGTGCCAGTAGTGTTACCCCGAGCTCCTACAATGAGCAGTTCTTC. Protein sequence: CASSVTPSSYNEQFF.

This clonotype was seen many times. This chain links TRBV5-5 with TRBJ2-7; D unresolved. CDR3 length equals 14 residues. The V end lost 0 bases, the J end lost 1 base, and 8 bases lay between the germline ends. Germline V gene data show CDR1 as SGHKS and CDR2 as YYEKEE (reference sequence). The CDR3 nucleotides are TGTGCCAGCAGCTTGGTTGTGGGTTCCTACGAGCAGTACTTC. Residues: CASSLVVGSYEQYF.

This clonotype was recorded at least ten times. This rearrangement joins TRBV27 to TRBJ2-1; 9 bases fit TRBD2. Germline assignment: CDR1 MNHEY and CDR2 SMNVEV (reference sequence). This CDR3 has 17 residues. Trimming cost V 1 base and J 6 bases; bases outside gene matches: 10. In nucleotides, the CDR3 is TGTGCCAGCAGTTTATGGGCGGGGGGGCCAATTTCCAATGAGCAGTTCTTC. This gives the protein CASSLWAGGPISNEQFF.